The 3 T cell receptor beta chains below were found in one sample sequenced in a study of CD8 T cells in ankylosing spondylitis. TCRdb called the 5' RACE reads again in MiXCR, with one record for every CDR3 protein. The sample records some 270,000 distinct CDR3 sequences, over 30% being singletons. The sequenced sample consisted of blood, either unsorted or a sorted T cell fraction (not recorded which). Receptor source: a male donor with ankylosing spondylitis or in good health (not recorded which).

This sequence joins TRBV10-3 and TRBJ1-1; TRBD1 matches 7 bases. Germline V gene sequence: CDR1 ENHRY, CDR2 SYGVKD. CDR3 size: 13 residues. The V segment lost 6 bases and the J segment 3 bases; nucleotides outside the gene matches: 4. CDR3 DNA: TGTGCCATCAGGAAAGACAGGGACACTGAAGCTTTCTTT. Encoded protein: CAIRKDRDTEAFF.

The rearrangement links TRBV5-1 to TRBJ2-1, with 12 bases identical to TRBD2. This CDR3 region has 16 residues. The trim removed 1 base at V and 14 bases at J, leaving 13 bases unmatched. Germline V CDR1 and CDR2: SGHRS, YFSETQ. The CDR3 here is CASSLNGTSGSRGEFF. CDR3 nucleotides: TGCGCCAGCAGCTTGAACGGGACTAGCGGGTCTCGGGGGGAGTTCTTC.

V gene TRBV6-2 or TRBV6-3 combines with J gene TRBJ2-5; perhaps D is TRBD1 or TRBD2 (5 bases each). The CDR3 totals 15 residues. Germline assignment: CDR1 MNHEY and CDR2 SVGEGT. The V and J ends lost 5 bases and 4 bases respectively, with 17 bases between them. This CDR3 is CASSRRSGRAETQYF. DNA of the CDR3: TGTGCCAGCAGTCGACGCTCGGGACGGGCAGAGACCCAGTACTTC.